Presented here are 21 T cell receptor beta chains from one specimen sequenced in a study of read filtering for tumor transcriptome and immune sequencing. This library used 300 to 450 ng RNA and molecular barcoded adaptors spanning alpha/delta and beta/gamma chains. TCRdb fed the reads into MiXCR, producing one record per CDR3 protein. In the table there are approximately 150,000 distinct CDR3 sequences, over 10% of which are singletons. The specimen was a population of CD138-negative cells sorted from bone marrow. The receptors derive from a donor aged 40 or over with multiple myeloma.

There are a few counts of this clonotype. The V and J genes are TRBV19 and TRBJ1-5; D is uncertain. Trimming shortened V by 3 bases and J by 5 bases, and 8 bases separated the two germline ends. The CDR3 contains 13 residues. Germline CDR1 reads LNHDA; CDR2 reads SQIVND (reference sequence). DNA for the CDR3: TGTGCCAGTAGTATTGGCCGCGATCAGCCCCAGCATTTT. Translated: CASSIGRDQPQHF.

This clonotype was seen at least ten times. The CDR3 DNA follows: TGTGCCAGCAGCCAGCGGACAGGGGGGACTGAAGCTTTCTTT. Translation gives CASSQRTGGTEAFF. This rearrangement joins TRBV14 to TRBJ1-1, with 10 bases identical to TRBD1. The CDR3 runs 14 residues. CDR1 is SGHDN, CDR2 FVKESK, per germline. J was trimmed by 5 bases and V by 3 bases; bases with no gene match: 3.

This clonotype has ten or more counts. The chain recombines TRBV7-9 with TRBJ2-1; 10 nucleotides match TRBD2. CDR1 and CDR2 from the germline V gene are SEHNR and FQNEAQ (reference sequence). The CDR3 extends over 15 amino acids. Losses at the gene ends were 5 bases for V and 4 bases for J; bases not matched to a gene: 5. CDR3 DNA: TGTGCCAGCAGCCCCGGGACTAGCGTTTACAATGAGCAGTTCTTC. Translated, it gives CASSPGTSVYNEQFF.

This clonotype appeared many times. V gene TRBV12-5 combines with J gene TRBJ1-6, with D hard to call. Trimming shortened V by 2 bases and J by 6 bases, and 8 bases separated the two germline ends. Germline CDR1 is LGHNT and CDR2 is FRNRAP. CDR3 size: 14 residues. In nucleotides, the CDR3 is TGTGCTAGTGGTTTGTGGCAGAGTAATTCACCCCTCCACTTT. The encoded protein is CASGLWQSNSPLHF.

The genes are TRBV5-5 and TRBJ1-1; 10 bases agree with TRBD1. The CDR3 spans 15 residues. The V gene end was trimmed by 0 bases and the J gene end by 11 bases; junction bases not matched to a gene: 10. Germline V gene data show CDR1 as SGHKS and CDR2 as YYEKEE (reference sequence). This CDR3 is CASSLETGGMLGAFF. The DNA of the CDR3 is TGTGCCAGCAGCTTGGAGACAGGGGGCATGTTGGGGGCTTTCTTT.

The sample holds many counts of this clonotype. The rearrangement uses TRBV20-1 and TRBJ1-2; D unresolved. CDR3 length equals 11 residues. V was clipped by 3 bases and J by 3 bases, with 5 bases between them. From germline, CDR1 is DFQATT and CDR2 SNEGSKA (reference sequence). CDR3 nucleotides: TGCAGTGCTAGTGGGGACTATGGCTACACCTTC. This codes for CSASGDYGYTF.

This clonotype showed up many times. V and J are TRBV20-1 and TRBJ2-7; D unclear. The CDR3 extends over 14 amino acids. The V gene's germline CDR1 is DFQATT and CDR2 SNEGSKA (reference sequence). Deletions cut 0 bases from V and 4 bases from J, with 13 bases between. The CDR3 sequence: CSARDHLSGYEQYF. The CDR3 DNA sequence: TGCAGTGCTAGAGATCACCTGTCTGGTTACGAGCAGTACTTC.

Turning to this clonotype: One end of the junction fails to match germline, which may point to a read error. The rearrangement joins TRBV19 to TRBJ2-1, with D possibly TRBD1 on 5 matching bases. This CDR3 region has 15 residues. Per germline, CDR1 LNHDA and CDR2 SQIVND (reference sequence). DNA of the CDR3: TGTGCCAGTAGTACGCTCCGGCAGGGAAGGGCCGAACAGTCCTTC. Translating gives CASSTLRQGRAEQSF. Full variable domain (missing parts from reference TRBV19 and TRBJ2-1): DGGITQSPKYLFRKEGQNVTLSCEQNLNHDAMYWYRQDPGQGLRLIYYSQIVNDFQKGDIAEGYSVSREKKESFPLTVTSAQKNPTAFYLCASSTLRQGRAEQSFGPGTRLTVL.

By sample fraction, this clonotype is medium-sized. The chain uses TRBV7-9 and TRBJ2-1; no clear D gene. V lost 3 bases and J 4 bases, leaving 10 bases between the germline ends. Germline V gene lookup returns CDR1 SEHNR and CDR2 FQNEAQ (reference sequence). The CDR3 runs 14 residues. The CDR3 DNA is TGTGCCAGCAGCTTCCCCCTCGGGTACAATGAGCAGTTCTTC. Translated: CASSFPLGYNEQFF. Combining the CDR3 with reference TRBV7-9 and TRBJ2-1 gives the whole variable domain DTGVSQNPRHKITKRGQNVTFRCDPISEHNRLYWYRQTLGQGPEFLTYFQNEAQLEKSRLLSDRFSAERPKGSFSTLEIQRTEQGDSAMYLCASSFPLGYNEQFFGPGTRLTVL.

The table lists this clonotype with many counts. The chain carries TRBV30 and TRBJ1-3; D may be TRBD1 (5 bases). The CDR3 is made up of 13 amino acids. Trimming took 1 base from V and 4 from J, leaving 8 bases between them. The germline gives CDR1 GTSNPN, CDR2 SVGIG (reference sequence). The CDR3 is CAWSEGVGNTIYF. The CDR3, as DNA: TGTGCCTGGAGTGAAGGGGTCGGAAACACCATATATTTT.

In this sample, this clonotype turned up many times. CDR3: CASNGGDQPQHF. For the CDR3, the DNA is TGTGCCAGCAACGGCGGGGATCAGCCCCAGCATTTT. The chain employs TRBV12-3 or TRBV12-4 and TRBJ1-5; no reliable D call. Trimming stripped 7 bases from V and 5 bases from J, with 9 bases between. CDR3 size: 12 residues.

With respect to this clonotype: The missing conserved phenylalanine or tryptophan at the end of this CDR3 makes a read error likely. This chain uses TRBV19 with TRBJ2-5, with D perhaps assigned TRBD1 or TRBD2 (6 bases each). Germline V gives CDR1 LNHDA, CDR2 SQIVND (reference sequence). V dropped 8 bases and J dropped 4 bases, with 26 bases sitting between them. This CDR3 has 17 residues. DNA of the CDR3: TGTGCCAGTGGGCCCGGAAGGGGGGCACCTGCGGGAGAGACCCAGTACATC. Protein: CASGPGRGAPAGETQYI.

This clonotype showed up many times. The V and J genes are TRBV6-2 or TRBV6-3 and TRBJ1-5, with 7 nucleotides matching TRBD1. Germline-derived CDR1 and CDR2 are MNHEY and SVGEGT. V was pared by 4 bases and J by 3 bases, with 3 bases of the junction left unmatched. The CDR3 runs to 14 residues. This chain's CDR3 is CASSSDRDNQPQHF. CDR3 sequence (DNA): TGTGCCAGCAGTTCTGACAGGGACAATCAGCCCCAGCATTTT.

Ten or more counts support this clonotype. The chain joins TRBV12-3 or TRBV12-4 to TRBJ2-3; D assignment may be TRBD1 or TRBD2 (5 bases each). V was pared by 5 bases and J by 1 base, with 10 bases between. The CDR3 extends over 14 amino acids. For the CDR3, the DNA is TGTGCCAGCAGTCTTGGGGGAGGCACAGATACGCAGTATTTT. This gives the protein CASSLGGGTDTQYF.

Ten or more counts support this clonotype. The chain carries TRBV11-1 and TRBJ2-1, with TRBD2 identical over 10 bases. The V gene's germline CDR1 is SGHAT and CDR2 FQDESV (reference sequence). The V gene end was trimmed by 7 bases and the J gene end by 5 bases; junction bases not matched to a gene: 5. This CDR3 is 14 amino acids long. The CDR3 here is CASTKREGHNEQFF. CDR3 nucleotides: TGTGCCAGCACCAAGCGGGAGGGCCACAATGAGCAGTTCTTC.

This clonotype has a count of ten or more. This chain connects TRBV10-3 to TRBJ1-2, with 8 nucleotides matching TRBD1. The germline V gene encodes CDR1 ENHRY and CDR2 SYGVKD. The CDR3 runs to 15 residues. The V gene end was trimmed by 10 bases and the J gene end by 2 bases; junction bases not matched to a gene: 12. CDR3 sequence reads: CATVRGGQANYGYTF. In DNA, the CDR3 is TGTGCCACCGTTCGGGGGGGACAGGCGAACTATGGCTACACCTTC.

This clonotype showed up just a few times. Here the CDR3 reads CSVEFWGGFSAGGDTDTQYF. In nucleotides, the CDR3 is TGCAGCGTTGAATTCTGGGGCGGGTTTTCGGCGGGAGGAGACACAGATACGCAGTATTTT. The rearrangement joins TRBV29-1 to TRBJ2-3; 8 bases fit TRBD2. CDR1 and CDR2 from the germline V gene are SQVTM and ANQGSEA. V lost 2 bases, J lost 2 bases, and 21 bases stayed unmatched. The length of the CDR3 is 20 residues.

This clonotype was observed a single time. This chain links TRBV11-2 with TRBJ2-7; D may be TRBD1 (6 bases). CDR1 is SGHAT and CDR2 is FQNNGV in the germline V gene. The ends were cut back, 5 bases at V and 1 base at J, with 15 bases in the middle. This CDR3 spans 15 amino acids. The CDR3 sequence is CASSRGGRGSYEQYF. The CDR3 region has the DNA TGTGCCAGCAGCCGGGGCGGCAGGGGATCCTACGAGCAGTACTTC.

This clonotype has at least ten counts. The J gene is TRBJ1-4, the V gene TRBV6-5; 9 bases align to TRBD1. The CDR3 has 15 residues. Trimming cost V 5 bases and J 7 bases; bases outside gene matches: 8. In germline, CDR1 is MNHEY, CDR2 SVGAGI. The CDR3 loop reads CASSRPGTGFEKLFF. CDR3 coding DNA: TGTGCCAGCAGTCGACCCGGGACAGGGTTTGAAAAACTGTTTTTT.

This clonotype appeared many times. The chain is built from TRBV29-1 and TRBJ2-6, with 8 bases fitting TRBD2. V shed 1 base, J shed 0 bases, and the junction held 8 bases outside the gene matches. This CDR3 comprises 18 residues. CDR1 SQVTM and CDR2 ANQGSEA come from the germline V gene. CDR3 sequence reads: CSVEVAGTRLSGANVLTF. In DNA, the CDR3 is TGCAGCGTTGAAGTCGCCGGGACTAGACTCTCTGGGGCCAACGTCCTGACTTTC.

This clonotype was counted ten times or more. The chain carries TRBV3-1 and TRBJ1-1, with no clear D. Per germline, CDR1 LGHDT and CDR2 YNNKEL (reference sequence). There are 13 residues in the CDR3. V lost 4 bases and J 4 bases, leaving 10 bases between the germline ends. CDR3 bases: TGTGCCAGCAGCCCTCTTCGGGGCACTGAAGCTTTCTTT. Its translation: CASSPLRGTEAFF.